This T cell receptor beta chain was sequenced in a study of blood T cell repertoires in COVID-19. Study-level information: Spain, Italy and the United States supplied samples that represented acute and convalescent COVID-19.

Germline CDR1 and CDR2: KGHSH and LQKENI. This CDR3 contains 11 residues. Trimming left V 2 bases short and J 7 bases short, with 6 bases between. As processed by the authors: How many nucleated cells were present was estimated from reference gene primer amplification. The repertoire was sequenced with immunoSEQ multiplex PCR; TCRdb's copy has only in-frame clones and lacks some. For V, J and clone size, that table is used; D and trimming come from the DNA. This table has around 260,000 clones, roughly 86% appearing once. V is TRBV18 and J is TRBJ2-7; maybe TRBD1 (6 bases). The sequence derives from a human donor in a cohort sampled during active COVID-19. The sequencing input was peripheral blood. In DNA form, the CDR3 reads TGTGCCAGCTCACCAACAGGGGAGCAGTACTTC. It translates to CASSPTGEQYF.